This TCR beta chain was profiled in a study of control samples from healthy donors and cancer patients. V shed 6 bases and J 9 bases; nucleotides not matched to a gene: 9. Germline V gene sequence: CDR1 MNHEY, CDR2 SVGAGI. This CDR3 region has 15 residues. Assay used: immunoSEQ multiplex PCR; TCRdb lists only in-frame clones, some missing. The sample lists roughly 140,000 clones; 93% were seen once. The sequencing sample was made of blood. The rearrangement uses TRBV6-5 and TRBJ2-1; TRBD2 matches at 12 bases. This sequence was found in a man aged 45-65 years in good health. Here the CDR3 reads CASRPTSGRRGEQFF. DNA for the CDR3: TGTGCCAGCAGACCGACTAGCGGGAGAAGGGGTGAGCAGTTCTTC.